Following are 4 T cell receptor beta chains from one sample sequenced in a study of T cell clonality in common variable immunodeficiency. TCRdb's table, derived via immunoSEQ multiplex PCR, lists solely in-frame clones and lacks some. The table lists approximately 34,000 clones, with no singletons. The material sequenced was peripheral blood mononuclear cells. These receptors came from a person aged 18-69 years in good health.

This clone was recorded a few times. One end of the junction is discordant with germline, which a read error may explain. The missing CDR3 end, 3 residues past where the read stops, is filled in from the germline J gene. The same CDR3 also results from other DNA sequences found in this sample. This chain connects TRBV19 to TRBJ1-1, with TRBD1 matching over 9 bases. Germline assignment: CDR1 LNHDA and CDR2 SQIVND (reference sequence). The CDR3 has 20 amino acids. The CDR3: CASRKPGQGVSRALNTEAFF. The DNA read from the CDR3 is TGTGCCAGTAGGAAACCGGGACAGGGAGTATCACGGGCCCTAAACACCGAA.

This clone appeared many times. The sequence runs out 3 residues before the end of the CDR3; the remainder is reconstructed from the germline J gene. V gene TRBV12-5 combines with J gene TRBJ2-1, with no clear D. Trimming removed 5 bases from V and 0 bases from J, with 5 bases in between. The CDR3 is made up of 13 amino acids. CDR1 is LGHNT and CDR2 is FRNRAP in the germline V gene. The CDR3 protein is CASGLYSYNEQFF. Incomplete CDR3 DNA: TGTGCTAGTGGTCTCTACTCCTACAATGAG.

This clone occurred a few times. From the germline J gene comes the end of the CDR3, since the read stops 3 residues before it. The V call is TRBV7-9, the J call TRBJ2-3; D unresolved. This CDR3 spans 12 amino acids. V shed 5 bases and J shed 2 bases, with 5 bases lying between them. The germline V gene encodes CDR1 SEHNR and CDR2 FQNEAQ (reference sequence). The CDR3 spells CASSPITDTQYF. The sequenced part of the CDR3 DNA is TGTGCCAGCAGCCCAATCACAGATACG.

As regards this clone: With the read ending 3 residues before the CDR3 end, the germline J gene is used to fill in that end. V is TRBV7-9 and J is TRBJ2-6; D is ambiguous. Germline V gene sequence: CDR1 SEHNR, CDR2 FQNEAQ (reference sequence). The CDR3 sequence is 15 residues long. Deletions cut 8 bases from V and 0 bases from J, with 11 bases between. CDR3 sequence reads: CASSEVYSGANVLTF. CDR3 DNA (partial): TGTGCCAGCTCTGAGGTGTACTCTGGGGCCAACGTC.